This T cell receptor (beta chain) was retrieved from a study of CD8 T cells in Susac syndrome. Per the germline V gene, CDR1 is MNHEY and CDR2 is SVGAGI. J lost 4 bases, V lost 6 bases, and 8 bases had no gene match. The CDR3 is made up of 14 amino acids. The authors reverse transcribed roughly 0.5 to 1 ug RNA with random hexamers. The authors amplified TCR beta CDR3 across 54 Vbeta and 13 Jbeta using immunoSEQ multiplex PCR. TCRdb ran MiXCR on the immunoSEQ multiplex PCR reads and lists one entry per CDR3 protein. The repertoire holds 250,000 to 300,000 distinct CDR3 sequences, over 75% seen once, with around 0.18% in the top ten.

The sample consisted of CD8+ T cells from PBMCs. This receptor was obtained from a human donor with multiple sclerosis. The chain combines TRBV6-5 with TRBJ2-7; 8 bases are a match to TRBD2. CDR3 residues: CASSPGTRWYEQYF. The CDR3 DNA is TGTGCCAGCAGCCCAGGGACTAGGTGGTACGAGCAGTACTTC.